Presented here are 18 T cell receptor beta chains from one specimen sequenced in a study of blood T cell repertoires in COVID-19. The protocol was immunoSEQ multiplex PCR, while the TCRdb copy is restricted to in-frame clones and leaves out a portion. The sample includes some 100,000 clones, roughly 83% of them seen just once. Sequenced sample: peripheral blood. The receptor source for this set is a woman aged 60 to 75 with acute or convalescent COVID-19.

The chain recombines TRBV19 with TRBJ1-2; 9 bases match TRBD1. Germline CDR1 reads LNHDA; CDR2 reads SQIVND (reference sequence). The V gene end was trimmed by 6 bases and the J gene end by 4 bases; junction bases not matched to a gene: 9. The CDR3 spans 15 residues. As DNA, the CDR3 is TGTGCCAGTAGCCGCAGGACAGGGGACAGCTATGGCTACACCTTC. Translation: CASSRRTGDSYGYTF.

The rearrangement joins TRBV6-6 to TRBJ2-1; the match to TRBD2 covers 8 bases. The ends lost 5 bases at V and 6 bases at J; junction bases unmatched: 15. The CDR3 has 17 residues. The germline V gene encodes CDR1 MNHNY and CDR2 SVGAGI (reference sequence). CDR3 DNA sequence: TGTGCCAGCAGTCCAACTAGCGGACCTAAAGTGGGCAATGAGCAGTTCTTC. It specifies CASSPTSGPKVGNEQFF.

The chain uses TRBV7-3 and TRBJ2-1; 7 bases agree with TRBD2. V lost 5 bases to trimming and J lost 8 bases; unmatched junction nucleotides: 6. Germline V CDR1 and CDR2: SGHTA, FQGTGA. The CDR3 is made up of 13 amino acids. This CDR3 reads CASSVGRGDEQFF. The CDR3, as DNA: TGTGCCAGCAGCGTCGGTCGGGGGGATGAGCAGTTCTTC.

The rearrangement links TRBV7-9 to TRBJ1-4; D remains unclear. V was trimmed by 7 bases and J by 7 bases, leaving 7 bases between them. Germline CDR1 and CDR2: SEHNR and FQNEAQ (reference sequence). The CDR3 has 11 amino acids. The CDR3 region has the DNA TGTGCCAGCACCGAGAGTGAAAAACTGTTTTTT. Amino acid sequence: CASTESEKLFF.

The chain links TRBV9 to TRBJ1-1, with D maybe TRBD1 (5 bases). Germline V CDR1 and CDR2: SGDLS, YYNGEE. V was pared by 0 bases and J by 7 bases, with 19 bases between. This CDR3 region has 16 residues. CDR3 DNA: TGTGCCAGCAGCGTAGGGGTCCGGGGGACGGGCGTTGAAGCTTTCTTT. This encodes CASSVGVRGTGVEAFF.

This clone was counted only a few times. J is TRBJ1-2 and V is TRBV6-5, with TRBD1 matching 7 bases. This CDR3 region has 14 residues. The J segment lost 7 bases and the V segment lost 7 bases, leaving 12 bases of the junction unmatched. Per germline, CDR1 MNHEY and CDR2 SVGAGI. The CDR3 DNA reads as TGTGCCAGCACCCCCCGAGCAGGGGGAATTGGCTACACCTTC. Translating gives CASTPRAGGIGYTF.

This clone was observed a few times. CDR3 region: CASSQFGAGANVLTF. For the CDR3, the DNA is TGCGCCAGCAGCCAATTTGGGGCAGGGGCCAACGTCCTGACTTTC. The rearrangement links TRBV4-1 to TRBJ2-6; maybe TRBD1 (5 bases). This CDR3 is 15 amino acids long. Germline V lookup: CDR1 MGHRA, CDR2 YSYEKL. Trimming left V 2 bases short and J 4 bases short, with 9 bases between.

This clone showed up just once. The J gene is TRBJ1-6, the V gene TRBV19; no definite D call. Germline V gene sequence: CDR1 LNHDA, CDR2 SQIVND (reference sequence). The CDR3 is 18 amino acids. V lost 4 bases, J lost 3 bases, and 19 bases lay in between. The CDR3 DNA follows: TGTGCCAGTAGTACGAGCCGCCTGAGTTATAGCTATAATTCACCCCTCCACTTT. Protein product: CASSTSRLSYSYNSPLHF. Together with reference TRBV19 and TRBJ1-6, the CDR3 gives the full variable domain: DGGITQSPKYLFRKEGQNVTLSCEQNLNHDAMYWYRQDPGQGLRLIYYSQIVNDFQKGDIAEGYSVSREKKESFPLTVTSAQKNPTAFYLCASSTSRLSYSYNSPLHFGNGTRLTVT.

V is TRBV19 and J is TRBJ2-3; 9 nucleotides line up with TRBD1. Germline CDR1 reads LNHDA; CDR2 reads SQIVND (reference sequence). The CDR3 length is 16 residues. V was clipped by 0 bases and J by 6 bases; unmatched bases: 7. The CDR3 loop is CASSIDRGTGTDTQYF. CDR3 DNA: TGTGCCAGTAGTATAGATCGGGGGACAGGGACGGATACGCAGTATTTT.

CDR3 nucleotide sequence: TGCGCCAGCAGCTTAGGACAGGGTGCTGAAAAACTGTTTTTT. The encoded protein is CASSLGQGAEKLFF. This chain connects TRBV5-1 to TRBJ1-4; the match to TRBD1 covers 8 bases. With V trimmed by 2 bases and J by 7 bases, 4 bases remained unmatched. The CDR3 runs 14 residues. Germline CDR1 SGHRS, CDR2 YFSETQ.

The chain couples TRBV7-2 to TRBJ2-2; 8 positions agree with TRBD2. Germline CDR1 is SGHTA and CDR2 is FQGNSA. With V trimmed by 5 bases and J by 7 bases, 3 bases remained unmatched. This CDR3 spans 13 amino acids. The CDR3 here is CASSPGGVGELFF. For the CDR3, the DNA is TGTGCCAGCAGCCCCGGGGGGGTCGGGGAGCTGTTTTTT.

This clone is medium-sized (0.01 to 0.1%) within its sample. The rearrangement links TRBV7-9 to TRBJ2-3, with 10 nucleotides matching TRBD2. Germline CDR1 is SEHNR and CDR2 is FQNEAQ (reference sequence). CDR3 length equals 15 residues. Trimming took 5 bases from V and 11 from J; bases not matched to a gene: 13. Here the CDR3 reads CASSPGLAILGGQYF. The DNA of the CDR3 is TGTGCCAGCAGCCCGGGACTAGCGATATTGGGGGGGCAGTATTTT.

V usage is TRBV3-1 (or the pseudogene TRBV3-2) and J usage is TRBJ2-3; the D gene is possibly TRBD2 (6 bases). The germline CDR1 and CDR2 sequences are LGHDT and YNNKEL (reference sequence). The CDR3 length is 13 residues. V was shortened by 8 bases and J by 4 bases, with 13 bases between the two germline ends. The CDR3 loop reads CASSSEVPDTQYF. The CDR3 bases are TGTGCCAGCTCTAGCGAAGTCCCAGATACGCAGTATTTT.

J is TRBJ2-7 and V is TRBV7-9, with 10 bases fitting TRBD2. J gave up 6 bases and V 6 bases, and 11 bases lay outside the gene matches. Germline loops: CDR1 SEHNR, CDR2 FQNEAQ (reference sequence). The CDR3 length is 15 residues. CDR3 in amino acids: CASSPSGGQGLEQYF. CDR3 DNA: TGTGCCAGCAGTCCTAGCGGGGGCCAGGGGCTCGAGCAGTACTTC.

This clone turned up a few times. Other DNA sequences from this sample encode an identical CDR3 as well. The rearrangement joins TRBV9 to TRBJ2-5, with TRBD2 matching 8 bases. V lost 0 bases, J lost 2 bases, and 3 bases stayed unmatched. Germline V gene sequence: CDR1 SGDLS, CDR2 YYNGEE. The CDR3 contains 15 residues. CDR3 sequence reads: CASSVAGGPQETQYF. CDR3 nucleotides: TGTGCCAGCAGCGTAGCGGGGGGGCCTCAAGAGACCCAGTACTTC. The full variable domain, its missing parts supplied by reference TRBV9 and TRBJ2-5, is DSGVTQTPKHLITATGQRVTLRCSPRSGDLSVYWYQQSLDQGLQFLIQYYNGEERAKGNILERFSAQQFPDLHSELNLSSLELGDSALYFCASSVAGGPQETQYFGPGTRLLVL.

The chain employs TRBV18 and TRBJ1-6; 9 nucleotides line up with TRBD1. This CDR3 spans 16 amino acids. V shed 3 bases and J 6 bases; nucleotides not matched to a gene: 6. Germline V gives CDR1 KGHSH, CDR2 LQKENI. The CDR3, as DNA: TGTGCCAGCTCACCGGGACAGGGTCTGGTTAATTCACCCCTCCACTTT. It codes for CASSPGQGLVNSPLHF. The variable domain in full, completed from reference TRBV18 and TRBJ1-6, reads NAGVMQNPRHLVRRRGQEARLRCSPMKGHSHVYWYRQLPEEGLKFMVYLQKENIIDESGMPKERFSAEFPKEGPSILRIQQVVRGDSAAYFCASSPGQGLVNSPLHFGNGTRLTVT.

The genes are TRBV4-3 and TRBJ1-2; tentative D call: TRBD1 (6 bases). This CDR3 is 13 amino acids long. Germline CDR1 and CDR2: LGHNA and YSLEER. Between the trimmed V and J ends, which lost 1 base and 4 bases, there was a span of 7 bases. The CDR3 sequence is CASSQGQVYGYTF. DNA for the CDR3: TGCGCCAGCAGCCAAGGACAGGTCTATGGCTACACCTTC.

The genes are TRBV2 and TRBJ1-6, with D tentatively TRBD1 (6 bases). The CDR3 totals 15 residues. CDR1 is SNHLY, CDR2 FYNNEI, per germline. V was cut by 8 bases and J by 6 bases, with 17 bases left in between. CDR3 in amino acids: CASATGYPSNSPLHF. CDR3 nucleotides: TGTGCCAGCGCTACAGGGTACCCCAGTAATTCACCCCTCCACTTT.